This T cell receptor (beta chain) is from a study of cytomegalovirus exposure and HLA in healthy donors. At the level of the study: A prior study identified over 100 million unique TCR beta sequences from 150 million to 200 million T cells. Researchers found that roughly 81% of almost 400 genotyped donors fell within the Caucasian-associated ancestry cluster.

The PCR was carried out with 60 Vbeta primers and 13 Jbeta primers. TCRdb's table, derived via immunoSEQ multiplex PCR, lists solely in-frame clones and lacks some. The sample contains about 130,000 clones, about 82% of which appear only once. When sampled, the donors appeared nominally healthy, though they likely had unrecorded immune exposures. Worth noting for this clone: Its specificity is not known. Additional DNA sequences in this sample encode the identical CDR3.

Points from the study as a whole: As was reported, the classifier diagnosed cytomegalovirus status with high specificity and sensitivity.

The V and J ends lost 7 bases and 3 bases respectively, with 9 bases between them. The length of the CDR3 is 13 residues. Germline lookup yields CDR1 SGHTA and CDR2 FQGNSA. The sample taken for sequencing was PBMCs. This receptor was identified in a boy aged 5-17 years in good health and CMV-seronegative. The chain uses TRBV7-2 and TRBJ2-2; D is unresolved. The CDR3 reads CASTPRDTGELFF. The CDR3 DNA reads TGTGCCAGCACCCCACGCGACACCGGGGAGCTGTTTTTT. The full variable domain, with the rest looked up from reference TRBV7-2 and TRBJ2-2, is GAGVSQSPSNKVTEKGKDVELRCDPISGHTALYWYRQSLGQGLEFLIYFQGNSAPDKSGLPSDRFSAERTGGSVSTLTIQRTQQEDSAVYLCASTPRDTGELFFGEGSRLTVL.